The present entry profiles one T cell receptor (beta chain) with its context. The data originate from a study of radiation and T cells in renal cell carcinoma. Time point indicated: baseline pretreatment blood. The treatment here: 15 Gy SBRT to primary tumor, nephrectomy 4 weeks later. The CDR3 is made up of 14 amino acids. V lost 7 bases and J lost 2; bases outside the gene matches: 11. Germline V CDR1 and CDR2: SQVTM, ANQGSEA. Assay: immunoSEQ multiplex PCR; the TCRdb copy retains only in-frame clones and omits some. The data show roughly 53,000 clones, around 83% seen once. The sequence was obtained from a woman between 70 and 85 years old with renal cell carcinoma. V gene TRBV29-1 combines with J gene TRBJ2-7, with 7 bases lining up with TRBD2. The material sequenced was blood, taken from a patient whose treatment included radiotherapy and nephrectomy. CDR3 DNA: TGCAGCGCCGCCGGGGAGGGGCCTCCCTACGAGCAGTACTTC. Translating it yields CSAAGEGPPYEQYF.